The source of this TCR beta chain is a study of T cells in Graves' hyperthyroidism and ophthalmopathy. General study points: Ophthalmopathy cases were set apart from stable hyperthyroidism by a 13 V-J model.

RNA transcripts provided the source from which TCR beta CDR3 regions were amplified. Primed by the HTBI set, a first-round RT-PCR was run on the TCR CDR3. In TCRdb, the multiplex PCR reads were re-called with MiXCR into one record per CDR3 protein. The table shows 500,000 or so distinct CDR3 sequences, with about 16% occurring only once. Worth noting for this clonotype: Its antigen is as yet unknown.

V gave up 1 base and J gave up 3 bases, with 19 bases separating them. Germline-derived CDR1 and CDR2 are SGHDT and YYEEEE. The CDR3 sequence is 17 residues long. V and J are TRBV5-6 and TRBJ1-1; no firm D call. The receptor's source is a woman in her 30s with Graves' ophthalmopathy. Sequencing input: blood. CDR3: CASSLIIGWRAYTEAFF. DNA for the CDR3: TGTGCCAGCAGCTTGATTATTGGGTGGAGGGCCTACACTGAAGCTTTCTTT.